Listed here is a single T cell receptor (beta chain). Antigen: not known. For every TCR library, around 3,700 ng of total RNA was used. From the 5' RACE reads, TCRdb lists one entry per CDR3 protein and no DNA. The sample yields 420,000 or so distinct CDR3 sequences, of which the top ten take up 2% to 3%. Whole blood, unsorted for T cells, was the source of total RNA. This record comes from a study of monozygotic twins with inflammatory bowel disease. Findings of the study overall: IBD patients displayed reduced TCRbeta diversity (inverse Simpson) when set against healthy co-twins.

The germline V gene encodes CDR1 MGHRA and CDR2 YSYEKL. The CDR3 extends over 17 amino acids. The receptor was derived from a human donor with ulcerative colitis or Crohn's disease, or a healthy co-twin of an affected twin (not recorded which). The chain combines TRBV4-1 with TRBJ1-2; TCRdb outputs TRBD1, but without DNA this stays unchecked. The source material was blood. The CDR3 loop reads CASSQENFNRGRHGYTF.